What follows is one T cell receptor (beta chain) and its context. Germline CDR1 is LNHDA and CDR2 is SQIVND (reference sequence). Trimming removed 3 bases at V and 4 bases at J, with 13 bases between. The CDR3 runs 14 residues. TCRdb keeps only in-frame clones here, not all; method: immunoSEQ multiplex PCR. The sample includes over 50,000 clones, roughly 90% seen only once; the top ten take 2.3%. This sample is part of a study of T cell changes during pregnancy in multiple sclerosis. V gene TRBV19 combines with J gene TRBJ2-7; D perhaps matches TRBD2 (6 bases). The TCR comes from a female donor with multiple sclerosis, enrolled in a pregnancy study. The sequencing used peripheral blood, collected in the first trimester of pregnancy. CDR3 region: CASSMEGSPYEQYF. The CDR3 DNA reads TGTGCCAGTAGTATGGAGGGGTCCCCTTACGAGCAGTACTTC.